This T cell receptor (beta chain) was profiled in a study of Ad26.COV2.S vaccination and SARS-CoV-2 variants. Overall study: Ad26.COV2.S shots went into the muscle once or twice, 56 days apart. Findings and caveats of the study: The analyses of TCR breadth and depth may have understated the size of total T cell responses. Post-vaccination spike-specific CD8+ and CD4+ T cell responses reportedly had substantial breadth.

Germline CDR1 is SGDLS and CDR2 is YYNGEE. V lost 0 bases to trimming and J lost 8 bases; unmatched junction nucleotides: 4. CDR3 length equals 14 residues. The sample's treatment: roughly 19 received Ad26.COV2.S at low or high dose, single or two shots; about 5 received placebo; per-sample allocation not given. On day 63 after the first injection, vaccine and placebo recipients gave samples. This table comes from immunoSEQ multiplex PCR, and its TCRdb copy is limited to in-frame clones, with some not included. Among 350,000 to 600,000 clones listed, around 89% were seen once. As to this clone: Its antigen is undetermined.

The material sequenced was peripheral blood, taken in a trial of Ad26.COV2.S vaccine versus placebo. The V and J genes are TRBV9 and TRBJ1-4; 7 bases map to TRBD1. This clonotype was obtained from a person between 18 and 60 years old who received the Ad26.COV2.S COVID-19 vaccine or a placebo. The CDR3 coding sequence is TGTGCCAGCAGCGTAGGACAGGGTGGAGAAAAACTGTTTTTT. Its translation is CASSVGQGGEKLFF. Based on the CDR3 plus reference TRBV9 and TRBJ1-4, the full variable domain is DSGVTQTPKHLITATGQRVTLRCSPRSGDLSVYWYQQSLDQGLQFLIQYYNGEERAKGNILERFSAQQFPDLHSELNLSSLELGDSALYFCASSVGQGGEKLFFGSGTQLSVL.